The 5 T cell receptor beta chains given below trace back to one sample, sequenced in a study of spatial heterogeneity in lung cancer. Via MiXCR, TCRdb re-called the 5' RACE reads, giving one row per CDR3 protein. This sample has about 45,000 distinct CDR3 sequences; 12% occur once, and the top ten carry around 42%. The time point: sample taken at primary tumor resection. Extraction of whole RNA from tumor, nontumor lung or frozen PBMC preceded unsorted sequencing. The sample consisted of PBMCs, taken at surgery. These receptors all come from a female donor with early-stage non-small cell lung cancer.

In this sample, this clonotype turned up a few times. The chain recombines TRBV11-3 with TRBJ2-7, with 9 bases lining up with TRBD2. The CDR3 consists of 15 residues. The ends lost 1 base at V and 5 bases at J; junction bases unmatched: 6. In germline, CDR1 is SGHNT, CDR2 YENEEA. Here the CDR3 reads CASSLGGSGGHEQYF. CDR3 DNA sequence: TGTGCCAGCAGCTTAGGAGGTAGCGGGGGACACGAGCAGTACTTC.

The chain couples TRBV7-9 to TRBJ1-2, with D possibly matching TRBD1 (5 bases). The CDR3 has 15 residues. Germline CDR1 SEHNR, CDR2 FQNEAQ (reference sequence). The V and J ends lost 5 bases and 6 bases respectively, with 19 bases between them. Written as DNA, the CDR3 is TGTGCCAGCAGCCCTAGGGCCCCCAGGGCCCATGGCTACACCTTC. Encoded protein: CASSPRAPRAHGYTF.

The V and J genes are TRBV30 and TRBJ2-7; weak D call: TRBD1 (6 bases). The V gene lost 5 bases and the J gene lost 4 bases, with 15 bases spanning the gap. CDR1 GTSNPN and CDR2 SVGIG come from the germline V gene (reference sequence). This CDR3 is 13 amino acids long. CDR3: CAWFGRGKYEQYF. The CDR3 bases are TGTGCCTGGTTCGGCAGGGGAAAATACGAGCAGTACTTC.

The table lists this clonotype with a few counts. The rearrangement uses TRBV4-1 and TRBJ2-3, with D tentatively TRBD1 (6 bases). The CDR3 covers 15 residues. The V gene lost 0 bases and the J gene lost 2 bases, with 9 bases spanning the gap. Germline V gene data show CDR1 as MGHRA and CDR2 as YSYEKL. The chain's CDR3 is CASSQDGTYTDTQYF. Written as DNA, the CDR3 is TGCGCCAGCAGCCAAGATGGGACATACACAGATACGCAGTATTTT.

This clonotype was observed a few times. V usage is TRBV20-1 and J usage is TRBJ2-3; D may be TRBD2 (6 bases). CDR1 is DFQATT and CDR2 is SNEGSKA in the germline V gene (reference sequence). The CDR3 runs 14 residues. The germline V and J ends were trimmed by 5 bases and 2 bases, with 14 bases remaining between them. CDR3 coding DNA: TGCAGTGCTGATGAACGGGGGTCCACAGATACGCAGTATTTT. It encodes CSADERGSTDTQYF.